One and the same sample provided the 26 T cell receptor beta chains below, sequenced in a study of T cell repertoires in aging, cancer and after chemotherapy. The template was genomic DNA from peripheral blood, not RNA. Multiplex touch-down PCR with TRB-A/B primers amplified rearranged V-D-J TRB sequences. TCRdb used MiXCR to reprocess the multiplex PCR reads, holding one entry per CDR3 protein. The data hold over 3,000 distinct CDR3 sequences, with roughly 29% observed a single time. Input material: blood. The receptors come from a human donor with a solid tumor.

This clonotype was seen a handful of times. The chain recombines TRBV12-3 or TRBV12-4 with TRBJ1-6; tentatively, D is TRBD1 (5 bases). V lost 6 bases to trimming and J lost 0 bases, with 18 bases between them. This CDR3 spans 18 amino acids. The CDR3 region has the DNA TGTGCCAGCAGACCCGGCCCCAGGGATAGCTCCTATAATTCACCCCTCCACTTT. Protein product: CASRPGPRDSSYNSPLHF.

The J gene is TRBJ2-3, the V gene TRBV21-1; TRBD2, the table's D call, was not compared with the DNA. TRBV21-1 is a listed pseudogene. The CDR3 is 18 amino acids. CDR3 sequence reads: CASSPPQGGRRSTDTQYF. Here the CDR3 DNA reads TGTGCCAGCAGCCCCCCCCAGGGCGGGAGAAGAAGCACAGATACGCAGTATTTT.

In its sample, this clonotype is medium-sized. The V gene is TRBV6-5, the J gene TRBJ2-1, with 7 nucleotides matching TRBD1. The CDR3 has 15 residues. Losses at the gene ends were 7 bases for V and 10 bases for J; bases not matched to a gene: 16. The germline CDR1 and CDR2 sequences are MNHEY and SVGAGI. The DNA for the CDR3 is TGTGCCAGCACCCTTCTCCGGGACAGCGCTGGGGAGCAGTTCTTC. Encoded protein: CASTLLRDSAGEQFF.

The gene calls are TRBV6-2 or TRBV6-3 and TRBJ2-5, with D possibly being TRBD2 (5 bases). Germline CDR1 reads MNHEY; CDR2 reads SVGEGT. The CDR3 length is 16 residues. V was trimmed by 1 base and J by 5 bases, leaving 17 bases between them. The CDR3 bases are TGTGCCAGCAGTTACTTGGTCGGGTCCGGGGAGGAGACCCAGTACTTC. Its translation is CASSYLVGSGEETQYF.

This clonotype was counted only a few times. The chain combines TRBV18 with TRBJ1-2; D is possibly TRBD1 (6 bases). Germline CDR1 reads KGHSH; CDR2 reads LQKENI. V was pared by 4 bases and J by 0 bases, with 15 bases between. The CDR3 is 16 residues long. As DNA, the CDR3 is TGTGCCAGCTCACAAACCGAGGGGGGAGCTAACTATGGCTACACCTTC. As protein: CASSQTEGGANYGYTF. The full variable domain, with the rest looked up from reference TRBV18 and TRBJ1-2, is NAGVMQNPRHLVRRRGQEARLRCSPMKGHSHVYWYRQLPEEGLKFMVYLQKENIIDESGMPKERFSAEFPKEGPSILRIQQVVRGDSAAYFCASSQTEGGANYGYTFGSGTRLTVV.

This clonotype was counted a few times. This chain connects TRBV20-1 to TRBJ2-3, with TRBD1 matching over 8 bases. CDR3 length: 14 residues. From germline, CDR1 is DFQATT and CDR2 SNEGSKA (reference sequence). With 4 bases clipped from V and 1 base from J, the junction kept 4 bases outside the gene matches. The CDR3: CSATGTGRTDTQYF. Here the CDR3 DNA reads TGCAGTGCTACCGGGACAGGCCGCACAGATACGCAGTATTTT.

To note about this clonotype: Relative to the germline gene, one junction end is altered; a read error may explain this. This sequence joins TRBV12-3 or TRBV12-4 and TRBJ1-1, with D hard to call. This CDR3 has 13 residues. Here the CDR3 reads CDSSFRENTEAFF. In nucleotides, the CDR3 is TGTGACAGCAGTTTTCGGGAAAACACTGAAGCTTTCTTT.

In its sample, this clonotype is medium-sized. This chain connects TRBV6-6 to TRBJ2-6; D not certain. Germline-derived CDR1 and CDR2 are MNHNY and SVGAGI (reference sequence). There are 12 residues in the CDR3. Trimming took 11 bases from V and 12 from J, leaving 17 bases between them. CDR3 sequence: CAVAPDGRVLTF. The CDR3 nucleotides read TGTGCCGTCGCGCCAGACGGTCGCGTCCTGACTTTC.

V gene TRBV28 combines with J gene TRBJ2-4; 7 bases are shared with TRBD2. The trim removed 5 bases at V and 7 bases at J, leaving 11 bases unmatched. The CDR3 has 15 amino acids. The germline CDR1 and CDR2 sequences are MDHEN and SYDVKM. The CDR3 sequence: CASSPQTAGWNIQYF. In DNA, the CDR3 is TGTGCCAGCAGTCCGCAGACAGCGGGGTGGAACATTCAGTACTTC.

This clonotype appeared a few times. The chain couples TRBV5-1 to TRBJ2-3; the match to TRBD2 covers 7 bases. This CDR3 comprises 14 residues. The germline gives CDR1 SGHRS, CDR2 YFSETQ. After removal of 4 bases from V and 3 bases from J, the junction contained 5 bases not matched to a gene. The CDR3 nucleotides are TGCGCCAGCAGCGTGGCGGGAGTTACAGATACGCAGTATTTT. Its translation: CASSVAGVTDTQYF.

The CDR3 region has the DNA TGTGCCAGCAGGGGAAGCATTTTAAAGCTAAATCAGCCCCAGCATTTT. Translated: CASRGSILKLNQPQHF. This chain links TRBV6-1 with TRBJ1-5, with D unclear. V was cut by 6 bases and J by 4 bases, with 19 bases left in between. Per germline, CDR1 MNHNS and CDR2 SASEGT. The CDR3 consists of 16 residues.

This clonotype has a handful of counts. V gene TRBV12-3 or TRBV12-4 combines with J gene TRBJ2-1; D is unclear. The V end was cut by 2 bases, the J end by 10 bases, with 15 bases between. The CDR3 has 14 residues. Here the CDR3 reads CASSLSRNLGEQFF. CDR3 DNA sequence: TGTGCCAGCAGTTTATCGAGGAACCTAGGGGAGCAGTTCTTC.

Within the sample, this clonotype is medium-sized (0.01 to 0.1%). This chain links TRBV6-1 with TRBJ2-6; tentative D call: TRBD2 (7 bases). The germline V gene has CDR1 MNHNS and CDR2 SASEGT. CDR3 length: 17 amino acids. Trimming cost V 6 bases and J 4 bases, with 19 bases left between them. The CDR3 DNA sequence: TGTGCCAGCAGGCCAGATATCGGGGGGCGAGGGGCCAACGTCCTGACTTTC. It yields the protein CASRPDIGGRGANVLTF.

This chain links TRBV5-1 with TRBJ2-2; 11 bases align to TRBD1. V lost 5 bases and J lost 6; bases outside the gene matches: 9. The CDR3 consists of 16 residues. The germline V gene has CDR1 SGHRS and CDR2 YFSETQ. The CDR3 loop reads CASSPGTGGISGELFF. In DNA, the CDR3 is TGCGCCAGCAGTCCCGGGACAGGGGGAATCTCCGGGGAGCTGTTTTTT.

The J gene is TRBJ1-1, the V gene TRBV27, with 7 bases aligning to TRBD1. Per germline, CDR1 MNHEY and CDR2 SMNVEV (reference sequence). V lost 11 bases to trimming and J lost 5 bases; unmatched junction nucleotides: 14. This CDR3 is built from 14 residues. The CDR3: CAVQGGSKPTEAFF. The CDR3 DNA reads TGTGCCGTCCAGGGGGGCTCAAAACCGACTGAAGCTTTCTTT.

CDR3 DNA sequence: TGTGCCAGTAGTACCCCCCGGGGGCCTTGGACAGATACGCAGTATTTT. It is translated as CASSTPRGPWTDTQYF. The chain carries TRBV19 and TRBJ2-3; the D call may be TRBD1 or TRBD2 (6 bases each). Germline values: CDR1 LNHDA, CDR2 SQIVND (reference sequence). The CDR3 runs 16 residues. The V and J ends lost 4 bases and 3 bases respectively, with 17 bases between them.

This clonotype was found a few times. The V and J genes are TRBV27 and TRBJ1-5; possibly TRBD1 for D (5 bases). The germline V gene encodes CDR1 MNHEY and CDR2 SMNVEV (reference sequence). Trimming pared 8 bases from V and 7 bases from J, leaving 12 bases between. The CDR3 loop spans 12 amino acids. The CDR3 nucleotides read TGTGCCAGCGGGGAGGGACGGCAGCCCCAGCATTTT. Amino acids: CASGEGRQPQHF.

For the CDR3, the DNA is TGCGCCAGCAGCTTGCAGGGGGGGTCCTACGAGCAGTACTTC. It codes for CASSLQGGSYEQYF. The gene calls are TRBV5-1 and TRBJ2-7; D could derive from TRBD1 or TRBD2 (7 bases each). This CDR3 is built from 14 residues. In germline, CDR1 is SGHRS, CDR2 YFSETQ. Trimming shortened V by 1 base and J by 1 base, and 9 bases separated the two germline ends.

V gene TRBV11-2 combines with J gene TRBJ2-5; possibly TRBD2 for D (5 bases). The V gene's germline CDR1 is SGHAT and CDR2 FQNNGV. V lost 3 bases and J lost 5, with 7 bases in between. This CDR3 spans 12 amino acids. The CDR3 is CASSFGGETQYF. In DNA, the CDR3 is TGTGCCAGCAGCTTTGGCGGGGAGACCCAGTACTTC.

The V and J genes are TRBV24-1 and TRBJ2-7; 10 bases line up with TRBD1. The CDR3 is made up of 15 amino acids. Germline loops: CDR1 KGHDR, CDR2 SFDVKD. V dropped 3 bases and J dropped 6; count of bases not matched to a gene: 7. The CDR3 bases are TGTGCCACCAGTGATGCTTTGACAGGGGGCGGCGAGCAGTACTTC. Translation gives CATSDALTGGGEQYF.

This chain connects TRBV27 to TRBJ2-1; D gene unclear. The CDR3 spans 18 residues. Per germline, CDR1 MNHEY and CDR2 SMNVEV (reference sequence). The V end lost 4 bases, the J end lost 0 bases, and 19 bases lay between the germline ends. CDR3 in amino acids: CASSSAAEHPFSYNEQFF. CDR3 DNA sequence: TGTGCCAGCAGTTCCGCCGCCGAGCACCCCTTCTCCTACAATGAGCAGTTCTTC.

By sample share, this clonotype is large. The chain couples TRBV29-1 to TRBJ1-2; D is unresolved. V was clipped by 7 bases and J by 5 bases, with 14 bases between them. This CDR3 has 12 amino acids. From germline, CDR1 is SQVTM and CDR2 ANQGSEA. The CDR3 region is CSAGDGDYGYTF. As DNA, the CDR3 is TGCAGCGCCGGAGACGGTGATTATGGCTACACCTTC.

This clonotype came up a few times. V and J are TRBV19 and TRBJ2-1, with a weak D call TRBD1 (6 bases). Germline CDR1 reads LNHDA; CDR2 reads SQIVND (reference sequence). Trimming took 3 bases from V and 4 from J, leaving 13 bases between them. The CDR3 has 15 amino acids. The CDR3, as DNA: TGTGCCAGTAGTATCCTGGGGGCTAGTTACAATGAGCAGTTCTTC. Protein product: CASSILGASYNEQFF.

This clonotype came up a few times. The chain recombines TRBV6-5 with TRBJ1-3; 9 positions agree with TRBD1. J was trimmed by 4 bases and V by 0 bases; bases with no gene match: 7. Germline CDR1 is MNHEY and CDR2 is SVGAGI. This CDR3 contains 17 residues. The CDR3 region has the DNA TGTGCCAGCAGTTACTCGATACAGGGGGCTGTGGGAAACACCATATATTTT. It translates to CASSYSIQGAVGNTIYF.

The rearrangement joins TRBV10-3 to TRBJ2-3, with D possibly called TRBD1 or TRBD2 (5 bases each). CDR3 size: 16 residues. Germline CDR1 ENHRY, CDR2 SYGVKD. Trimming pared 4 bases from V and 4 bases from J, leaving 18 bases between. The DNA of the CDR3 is TGTGCCATCAGTGGGCCAGGGAAAGGGAGTGCAGATACGCAGTATTTT. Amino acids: CAISGPGKGSADTQYF.

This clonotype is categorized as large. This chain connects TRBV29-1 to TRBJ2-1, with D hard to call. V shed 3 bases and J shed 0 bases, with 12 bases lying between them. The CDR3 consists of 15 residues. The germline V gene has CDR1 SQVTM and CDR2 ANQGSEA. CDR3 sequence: CSVDHGGRSYNEQFF. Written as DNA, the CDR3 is TGCAGCGTTGACCACGGTGGGCGCTCCTACAATGAGCAGTTCTTC.